This TCR beta chain was retrieved from a study of blood T cell repertoires in COVID-19. Study in general: Spain, Italy and the United States supplied samples that represented acute and convalescent COVID-19. The cDNA or gDNA used as material had been derived from T cells, B-cell-depleted T cells, or PBMCs.

Some clones are missing from TCRdb's copy, which holds only in-frame ones; the method was immunoSEQ multiplex PCR. Found here are 50,000 to 65,000 clones, over 75% of them singletons; the top ten hold about 3.8%. This CDR3 comprises 16 residues. CDR1 SGHAT and CDR2 FQNNGV come from the germline V gene. Deletions cut 2 bases from V and 7 bases from J, with 18 bases between. This TCR derives from a human donor in a cohort sampled during active COVID-19. The sequencing input was peripheral blood. The rearrangement links TRBV11-2 to TRBJ2-1, with D uncertain. CDR3 DNA: TGTGCCAGCAGCTTATCGCGGATAAGTGGGTTGAATGAGCAGTTCTTC. Protein: CASSLSRISGLNEQFF.